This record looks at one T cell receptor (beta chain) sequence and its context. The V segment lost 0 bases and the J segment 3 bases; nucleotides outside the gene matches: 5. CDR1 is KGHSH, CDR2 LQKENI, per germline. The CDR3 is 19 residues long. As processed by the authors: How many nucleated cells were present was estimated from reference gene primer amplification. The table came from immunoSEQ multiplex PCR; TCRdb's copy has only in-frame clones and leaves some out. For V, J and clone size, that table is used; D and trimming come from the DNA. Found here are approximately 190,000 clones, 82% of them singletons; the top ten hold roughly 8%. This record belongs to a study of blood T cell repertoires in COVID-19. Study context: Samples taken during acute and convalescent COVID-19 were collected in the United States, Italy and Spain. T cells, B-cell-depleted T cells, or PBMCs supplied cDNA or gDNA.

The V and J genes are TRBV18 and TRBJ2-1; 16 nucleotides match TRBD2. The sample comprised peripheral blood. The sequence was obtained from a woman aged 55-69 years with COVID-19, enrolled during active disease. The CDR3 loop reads CASSPPGTSGGAFYNEQFF. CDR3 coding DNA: TGTGCCAGCTCACCACCGGGGACTAGCGGGGGGGCATTCTACAATGAGCAGTTCTTC.